This T cell receptor (beta chain) was obtained from a study of cytomegalovirus exposure and HLA in healthy donors. About the study: An early release of data contained about 85 million unique TCRs, which came from HLA-typed donors. Whole-study findings and limits: Researchers reported in a later analysis that a missense DCLRE1C variant was tied to TCR beta V- and J-gene trimming.

A few counts support this clone. Its antigen remains unknown. Researchers ran the PCR with 60 Vbeta and 13 Jbeta primers. Repertoires were generated with immunoSEQ multiplex PCR, while TCRdb's copy carries only in-frame clones and drops some. The table includes about 200,000 clones, 65% to 80% detected once. Donors had nominal health at sampling but likely had unrecorded immune exposures. V lost 4 bases to trimming and J lost 3 bases; unmatched junction nucleotides: 8. The CDR3 has 16 amino acids. The germline V gene has CDR1 LGHNA and CDR2 YNFKEQ. Sequenced material: PBMCs. The TCR comes from a man aged 35-49 years in good health and CMV-seronegative. The V gene is TRBV4-2, the J gene TRBJ2-2; 7 nucleotides align to TRBD1. The CDR3 coding sequence is TGTGCCAGCAGCCCCCTTCGGGACAGCGACACCGGGGAGCTGTTTTTT. It yields the protein CASSPLRDSDTGELFF.